This T cell receptor (beta chain) was found in a study of OX40 agonist ivuxolimab in advanced cancers. Study-wide background: Prior anti-PD-1, anti-PD-L1 or anti-CTLA-4 therapy did not bar entry, and approximately 40% had some.

After removal of 1 base from V and 4 bases from J, the junction contained 7 bases not matched to a gene. Per germline, CDR1 SGHAT and CDR2 FQNNGV. CDR3 length: 15 residues. With autoimmune disease history or systemic immunosuppression, patients were excluded. TCRdb keeps only in-frame clones here, not all; method: immunoSEQ multiplex PCR. The sample yields about 70,000 clones, approximately 90% seen once. This clone appeared a single time. Its cognate antigen is unknown. Study results and caveats: At 0.1 to 3.0 mg/kg, CD4+ and CD8+ blood T cells expanded clonally by week 6. CD4+ T cells averaged fewer expanded clones than CD8+ T cells.

The clonotype was recovered from an adult with an advanced solid tumor such as melanoma, head and neck, liver or kidney cancer. The rearrangement joins TRBV11-2 to TRBJ2-7, with 7 bases matching TRBD1. The sequencing used CD4+ or CD8+ T cells sorted from blood, collected in a trial of the OX40 agonist ivuxolimab. The CDR3: CASSLARQGPYEQYF. The CDR3 DNA is TGTGCCAGCAGCTTAGCACGACAGGGTCCTTACGAGCAGTACTTC.